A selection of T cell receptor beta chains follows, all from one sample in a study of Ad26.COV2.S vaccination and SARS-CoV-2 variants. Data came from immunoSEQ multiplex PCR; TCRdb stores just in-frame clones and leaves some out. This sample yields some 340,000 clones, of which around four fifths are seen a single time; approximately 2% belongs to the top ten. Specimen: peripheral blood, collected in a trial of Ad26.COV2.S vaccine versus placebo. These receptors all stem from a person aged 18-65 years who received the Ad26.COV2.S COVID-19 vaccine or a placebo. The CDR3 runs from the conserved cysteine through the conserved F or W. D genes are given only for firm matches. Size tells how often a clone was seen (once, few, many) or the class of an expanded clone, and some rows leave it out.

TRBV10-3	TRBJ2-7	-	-	TGTGCCATCAAGGACAGCAACTTCGACGAGCAGTACTTC	CAIKDSNFDEQYF
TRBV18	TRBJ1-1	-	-	TGTGCCAGCTCACCTGCAGGCGGCACTGAAGCTTTCTTT	CASSPAGGTEAFF
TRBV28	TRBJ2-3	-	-	TGTGCCAGCAGTCGAGTATCCACAGATACGCAGTATTTT	CASSRVSTDTQYF
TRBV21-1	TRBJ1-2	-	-	TGTCCTTTTAACGGGGGACCCCTTGGGGGAGGCACCTTC	CPFNGGPLGGGTF
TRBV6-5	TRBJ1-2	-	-	TGTGCCAGCACCCCTAGGGACCGAGGGAACTATGGCTACACCTTC	CASTPRDRGNYGYTF
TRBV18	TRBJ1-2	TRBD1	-	TGTGCCAGCTCACCAACAGGGGGCACGAACTATGGCTACACCTTC	CASSPTGGTNYGYTF
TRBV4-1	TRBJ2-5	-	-	TGCGCCAGCAGCCAAGGGGGTGTCCAAGAGACCCAGTACTTC	CASSQGGVQETQYF
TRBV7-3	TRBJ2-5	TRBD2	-	TGTGCCAGCAGCCCGGGACTAGCGGGGGTAGAGACCCAGTACTTC	CASSPGLAGVETQYF
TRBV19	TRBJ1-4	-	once	TGTGCCAGTAGTATGAGGGCTAATGAAAAACTGTTTTTT	CASSMRANEKLFF
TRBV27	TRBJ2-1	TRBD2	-	TGTGCCAGCAACCCTCTAGCGGGGGGATCCTACAATGAGCAGTTCTTC	CASNPLAGGSYNEQFF
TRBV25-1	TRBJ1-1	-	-	TGTGCCAGCAGTGAAACAGGAGGTCCAGTTACTGAAGCTTTCTTT	CASSETGGPVTEAFF
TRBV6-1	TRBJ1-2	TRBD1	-	TGTGCCAGCAGTGAAGCGAGGGGGCTGCCACATGGCTACACCTTC	CASSEARGLPHGYTF
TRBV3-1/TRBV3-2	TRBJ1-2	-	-	TGTGCCAGCAGCCAAGGGACAGAAGGGGGCTACACCTTC	CASSQGTEGGYTF
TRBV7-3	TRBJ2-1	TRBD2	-	TGTGCCAGCAGCAAGGGACTAGCGAACAATGAGCAGTTCTTC	CASSKGLANNEQFF
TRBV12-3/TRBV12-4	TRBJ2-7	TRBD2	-	TGTGCCAGCAGCATGACGGGGGGGAGACGGCAGTACTTC	CASSMTGGRRQYF
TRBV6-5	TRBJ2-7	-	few	TGTGCCAGCAGTTACGCGGGGCCCTCCTACGAGCAGTACTTC	CASSYAGPSYEQYF
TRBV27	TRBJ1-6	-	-	TGTGCCAGCAGTCGGAGCTCCTATAATTCACCCCTCCACTTT	CASSRSSYNSPLHF
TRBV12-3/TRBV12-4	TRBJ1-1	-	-	TGTGCCAGCAGTTTATGGAGGGGCACTGAAGCTTTCTTT	CASSLWRGTEAFF
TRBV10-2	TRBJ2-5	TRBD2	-	TGCGCCTGCAGTGGGCTAGCGGGGGGGGTTGGAGAGACCCAGTACTTC	CACSGLAGGVGETQYF
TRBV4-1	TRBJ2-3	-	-	TGCGCCAGCAGCCAACTAGGAGACCGCACAGATACGCAGTATTTT	CASSQLGDRTDTQYF
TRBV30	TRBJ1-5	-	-	TGTGCCTGGAGGCCTACGGGACTCAATCAGCCCCAGCATTTT	CAWRPTGLNQPQHF
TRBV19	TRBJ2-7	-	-	TGTGCCAGTAGTCGACAGGCTAAGGGCTACGAGCAGTACTTC	CASSRQAKGYEQYF
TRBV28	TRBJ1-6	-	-	TGTGCCAGCGCCGGGGGGCAGGGTTCACCCCTCCACTTT	CASAGGQGSPLHF
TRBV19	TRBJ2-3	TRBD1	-	TGTGCCAGTAGTGACAGGGGGCATACAGATACGCAGTATTTT	CASSDRGHTDTQYF
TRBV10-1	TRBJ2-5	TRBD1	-	TGCGCCAGCAGTCCGGGACAGATCCAAGAGACCCAGTACTTC	CASSPGQIQETQYF
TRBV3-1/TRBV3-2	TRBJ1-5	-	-	TGTGCCAGCAGCAATCGGGACCGGGGCCCCAATCAGCCCCAGCATTTT	CASSNRDRGPNQPQHF
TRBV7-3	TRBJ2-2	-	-	TGTGCCAGCAGCTTACTTTCAGGGGAAATAGCCGGGGAGCTGTTTTTT	CASSLLSGEIAGELFF
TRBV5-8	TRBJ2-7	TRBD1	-	TGTGCCAGCAGCGATCCGGGACAGCTCTACGAGCAGTACTTC	CASSDPGQLYEQYF
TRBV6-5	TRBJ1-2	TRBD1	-	TGTGCCAGCATGGGACAGGGAGGAGGCTACACCTTC	CASMGQGGGYTF
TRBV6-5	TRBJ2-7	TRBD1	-	TGTGCCGTCACAGGGGGCCTACTAGGCTCCTACGAGCAGTACTTC	CAVTGGLLGSYEQYF
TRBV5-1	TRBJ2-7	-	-	TGCGCCAGCAGCCACGAGGGAGGGGGCCCAACCTACGAGCAGTACTTC	CASSHEGGGPTYEQYF
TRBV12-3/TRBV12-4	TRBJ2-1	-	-	TGTGCCAGCACCTTCGGAGGGGCGAGTGAGCAGTTCTTC	CASTFGGASEQFF
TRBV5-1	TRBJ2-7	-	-	TGCGCCAGCACCCCCAGGGGTTCCTACGAGCAGTACTTC	CASTPRGSYEQYF
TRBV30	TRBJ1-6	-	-	TGTGCCTGGAGTCGTGAAGGGAATAATTCACCCCTCCACTTT	CAWSREGNNSPLHF
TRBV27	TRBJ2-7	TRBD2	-	TGTGCCAGCAGGGCGGGGGGCGGTTCCTACGAGCAGTACTTC	CASRAGGGSYEQYF
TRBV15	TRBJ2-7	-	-	TGTGCCACCAGCAGACTTCGAAACAGGGTCTACGAGCAGTACTTC	CATSRLRNRVYEQYF
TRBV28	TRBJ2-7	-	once	TGTGCCAGCAGTTTATGGGTGGGCTACGAGCAGTACTTC	CASSLWVGYEQYF
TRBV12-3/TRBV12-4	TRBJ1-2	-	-	TGTGCCAGCAGTCCGGGCAGGAACTATGGCTACACCTTC	CASSPGRNYGYTF
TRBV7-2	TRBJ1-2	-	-	TGTGCCAGCAGCTTAGTATTGACTTCCGATTATGGCTACACCTTC	CASSLVLTSDYGYTF
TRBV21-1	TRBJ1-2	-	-	TGTGCCAGGATACTAAAGAAAGATAGGGGGTACAACTATGGCTACACCTTC	CARILKKDRGYNYGYTF
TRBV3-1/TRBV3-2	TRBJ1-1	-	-	TGTGCCAGCAGCCGGGACAACGGAGGGAACACTGAAGCTTTCTTT	CASSRDNGGNTEAFF
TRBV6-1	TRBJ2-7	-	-	TGTGCCAGCAGTGAGGGAGCCGACGAGCAGTACTTC	CASSEGADEQYF
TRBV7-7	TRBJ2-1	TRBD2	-	TGTGCCAGCAGTCTAGGCCTAGCGGGGGGCCACAATGAGCAGTTCTTC	CASSLGLAGGHNEQFF
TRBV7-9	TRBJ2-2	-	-	TGTGCCAGCAGCTTGTGGGCGGTCGGCACCGGGGAGCTGTTTTTT	CASSLWAVGTGELFF
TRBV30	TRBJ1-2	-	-	TGTGCCTCGAGCGACGGGGTAACGGCTGGCTACACCTTC	CASSDGVTAGYTF
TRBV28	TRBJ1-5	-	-	TGTGCCAGCAGTTTACGAGGTATTGCGAGTCAGCCCCAGCATTTT	CASSLRGIASQPQHF
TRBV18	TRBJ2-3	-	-	TGTGCCAGCTCACCCCCGACAGATACGCAGTATTTT	CASSPPTDTQYF
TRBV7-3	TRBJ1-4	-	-	TGTGCCAGCAGCTTAAATGTTGGACAGCTAAACAGTGGTGCAACTAATGAAAAACTGTTTTTT	CASSLNVGQLNSGATNEKLFF
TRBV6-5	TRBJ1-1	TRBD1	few	TGTGCCAGCCTACCACAGGGGATGAACACTGAAGCTTTCTTT	CASLPQGMNTEAFF
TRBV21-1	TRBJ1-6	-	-	TGTGCCAGCAGCGAGGGACAGAATTCCTATAATTCACCCCTCCACTTT	CASSEGQNSYNSPLHF
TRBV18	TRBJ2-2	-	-	TGTGCCAGCTCACCACCGAGAGGAAACACCGGGGAGCTGTTTTTT	CASSPPRGNTGELFF
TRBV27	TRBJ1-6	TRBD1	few	TGTGCCAGCAGTTTGACAGGGTTAGCCTATAATTCACCCCTCCACTTT	CASSLTGLAYNSPLHF
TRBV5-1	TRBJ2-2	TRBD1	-	TGCGCCAGCAGCTTGGGGGCAGGGGGCCCCACCGGGGAGCTGTTTTTT	CASSLGAGGPTGELFF
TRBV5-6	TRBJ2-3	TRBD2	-	TGTGCCAGCAGCGGAGGGACTAGCGGGGAGCTCACAGATACGCAGTATTTT	CASSGGTSGELTDTQYF
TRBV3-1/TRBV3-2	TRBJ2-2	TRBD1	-	TGTGCCAGCAGCGGACAGGGGGCGGCCGGGGAGCTGTTTTTT	CASSGQGAAGELFF